This entry features one T cell receptor (beta chain) sequence. Authors' methods: Reference gene primer amplification gave nucleated cell count estimates. Assay: immunoSEQ multiplex PCR; the TCRdb copy retains only in-frame clones and omits some. That table furnishes V, J and clone size, whereas the DNA furnished D and trimming. The sample records approximately 81,000 clones, approximately 78% being singletons. These data are taken from a study of blood T cell repertoires in COVID-19. Overall study context: Samples came from the United States, Italy and Spain, spanning acute and convalescent COVID-19. The analysed material was cDNA or gDNA that came from T cells, B-cell-depleted T cells, or PBMCs.

This CDR3 is built from 15 residues. Trimming removed 4 bases at V and 2 bases at J, with 13 bases between. The germline gives CDR1 LGHDT, CDR2 YNNKEL (reference sequence). This receptor was taken from a human donor in a cohort sampled during active COVID-19. Source material: peripheral blood. The V gene is TRBV3-1 (or the pseudogene TRBV3-2), the J gene TRBJ2-3; D is possibly TRBD2 (7 bases). The chain's CDR3 is CASSLGRGVTDTQYF. The CDR3 DNA follows: TGTGCCAGCAGCCTTGGGAGGGGGGTCACAGATACGCAGTATTTT.